The 32 T cell receptor beta chains listed next were all sequenced from one sample in a study of cytomegalovirus exposure and HLA in healthy donors. A multiplex PCR was run with 60 Vbeta primers and 13 Jbeta primers. Only in-frame clones appear in the TCRdb table, and some are missing; sequencing was by immunoSEQ multiplex PCR. This table holds approximately 180,000 clones, over 70% found once. The source material was PBMCs. The receptor set was obtained from a woman between 25 and 40 years old in good health and CMV-seronegative.

The rearrangement uses TRBV13 and TRBJ1-2; D gene unclear. CDR3 length equals 14 residues. V lost 4 bases, J lost 3 bases, and 12 bases lay in between. CDR1 PRHDT and CDR2 FYEKMQ come from the germline V gene (reference sequence). CDR3 sequence: CASSSLDTDYGYTF. The CDR3 DNA is TGTGCCAGCAGCTCCCTCGACACAGACTATGGCTACACCTTC.

The chain links TRBV27 to TRBJ2-7; D possibly corresponds to TRBD1 (6 bases). This CDR3 contains 13 residues. V was trimmed by 8 bases and J by 3 bases, leaving 14 bases between them. Germline assignment: CDR1 MNHEY and CDR2 SMNVEV (reference sequence). DNA for the CDR3: TGTGCCAGCGGCCGGGACACCCGCTACGAGCAGTACTTC. Protein: CASGRDTRYEQYF.

This clone was counted between two and nine times. The V and J genes are TRBV14 and TRBJ2-1; the D gene is possibly TRBD2 (5 bases). Germline V lookup: CDR1 SGHDN, CDR2 FVKESK. This CDR3 is 13 amino acids long. Trimming removed 2 bases at V and 6 bases at J, with 8 bases between. CDR3 sequence reads: CASSQIALNEQFF. CDR3 bases: TGTGCCAGCAGCCAAATAGCGCTCAATGAGCAGTTCTTC. The variable domain in full, completed from reference TRBV14 and TRBJ2-1, reads EAGVTQFPSHSVIEKGQTVTLRCDPISGHDNLYWYRRVMGKEIKFLLHFVKESKQDESGMPNNRFLAERTGGTYSTLKVQPAELEDSGVYFCASSQIALNEQFFGPGTRLTVL.

This chain uses TRBV7-8 with TRBJ1-5; 7 nucleotides match TRBD1. CDR3 size: 16 residues. CDR1 SGHVS and CDR2 FQNEAQ come from the germline V gene. Trimming took 3 bases from V and 3 from J; bases not matched to a gene: 8. This CDR3 is CASSLSTGSSNQPQHF. CDR3 in DNA: TGTGCCAGCAGCTTGTCGACAGGGAGCTCCAATCAGCCCCAGCATTTT.

This rearrangement joins TRBV6-1 to TRBJ1-4; perhaps TRBD1 as D (6 bases). The V and J ends lost 9 bases and 1 base respectively, with 9 bases between them. The CDR3 contains 13 residues. Germline lookup yields CDR1 MNHNS and CDR2 SASEGT. CDR3 region: CARGGETNEKLFF. The CDR3 bases are TGTGCCAGAGGGGGAGAAACTAATGAAAAACTGTTTTTT.

The V call is TRBV7-2, the J call TRBJ1-2; 8 bases are shared with TRBD1. The germline gives CDR1 SGHTA, CDR2 FQGNSA. This CDR3 comprises 16 residues. Trimming took 4 bases from V and 2 from J; bases not matched to a gene: 9. The CDR3 DNA follows: TGTGCCAGCAGCTCGCTTGGACAGGGTGGCAACTATGGCTACACCTTC. Protein sequence: CASSSLGQGGNYGYTF. Together with reference TRBV7-2 and TRBJ1-2, the CDR3 gives the full variable domain: GAGVSQSPSNKVTEKGKDVELRCDPISGHTALYWYRQSLGQGLEFLIYFQGNSAPDKSGLPSDRFSAERTGGSVSTLTIQRTQQEDSAVYLCASSSLGQGGNYGYTFGSGTRLTVV.

A note on this clone: Germline is not matched at one junction end, which may reflect a read error. The chain couples TRBV27 to TRBJ1-1; a possible D gene is TRBD1 (5 bases). The CDR3 runs to 14 residues. Looked up from germline, CDR1 is MNHEY and CDR2 is SMNVEV (reference sequence). The CDR3 protein is CASSFQTANTKAFF. CDR3 coding DNA: TGTGCCAGCAGTTTCCAGACAGCTAACACTAAAGCTTTCTTT.

This chain uses TRBV7-9 with TRBJ2-3, with TRBD1 identical over 9 bases. V shed 3 bases, J shed 4 bases, and the junction held 8 bases outside the gene matches. Germline lookup yields CDR1 SEHNR and CDR2 FQNEAQ (reference sequence). The CDR3 consists of 16 residues. The CDR3 DNA sequence: TGTGCCAGCAGCTTGGGGGACAGGGCTTATCCAGATACGCAGTATTTT. It yields the protein CASSLGDRAYPDTQYF.

V and J are TRBV9 and TRBJ2-3; D perhaps matches TRBD2 (6 bases). Trimming removed 4 bases at V and 1 base at J, with 13 bases between. This CDR3 spans 15 amino acids. The germline gives CDR1 SGDLS, CDR2 YYNGEE. The chain's CDR3 is CASSPRGGGTDTQYF. The CDR3 DNA sequence: TGTGCCAGCAGCCCGCGGGGAGGCGGCACAGATACGCAGTATTTT.

This clone was counted between two and nine times. This rearrangement joins TRBV11-2 to TRBJ1-1, with TRBD1 matching over 9 bases. The germline V gene encodes CDR1 SGHAT and CDR2 FQNNGV. The CDR3 consists of 16 residues. The junction had 13 bases not matched to a gene; V was cut back by 5 bases and J by 6 bases. CDR3 DNA sequence: TGTGCCAGCAGCCACGGGTTGGGACAGGGTGTGCCTGAAGCTTTCTTT. Protein product: CASSHGLGQGVPEAFF. The variable domain in full, completed from reference TRBV11-2 and TRBJ1-1, reads EAGVAQSPRYKIIEKRQSVAFWCNPISGHATLYWYQQILGQGPKLLIQFQNNGVVDDSQLPKDRFSAERLKGVDSTLKIQPAKLEDSAVYLCASSHGLGQGVPEAFFGQGTRLTVV.

The chain has TRBV5-1 and TRBJ2-6; 8 bases line up with TRBD1. Trimming took 0 bases from V and 3 from J; bases not matched to a gene: 5. The V gene's germline CDR1 is SGHRS and CDR2 YFSETQ. The CDR3 spans 17 residues. The CDR3 spells CASSLGQGARGANVLTF. The CDR3 bases are TGCGCCAGCAGCTTGGGGCAGGGGGCGCGTGGGGCCAACGTCCTGACTTTC.

Only one count was recorded for this clone. The chain is built from TRBV28 and TRBJ2-1; 14 nucleotides match TRBD2. The CDR3 is 18 amino acids. Germline V gives CDR1 MDHEN, CDR2 SYDVKM. The ends lost 3 bases at V and 6 bases at J; junction bases unmatched: 10. This chain's CDR3 is CASSLTSGRAGHSNEQFF. The DNA for the CDR3 is TGTGCCAGCAGTTTGACTAGCGGGAGGGCCGGGCATTCCAATGAGCAGTTCTTC.

The V and J genes are TRBV19 and TRBJ1-2; 8 nucleotides match TRBD1. The CDR3 extends over 15 amino acids. Unmatched junction bases numbered 7, after V lost 3 bases and J lost 4 bases. Per the germline V gene, CDR1 is LNHDA and CDR2 is SQIVND (reference sequence). CDR3 sequence (DNA): TGTGCCAGTAGTATTGCAGGGGGCACCTTCTATGGCTACACCTTC. As protein: CASSIAGGTFYGYTF.

In its sample, this clone was seen a few times. V and J are TRBV7-9 and TRBJ2-7; 12 bases fit TRBD2. The CDR3 is 14 amino acids. The trim removed 5 bases at V and 3 bases at J, leaving 2 bases unmatched. Germline V gene lookup returns CDR1 SEHNR and CDR2 FQNEAQ (reference sequence). This CDR3 reads CASSPLAGGYEQYF. CDR3 in DNA: TGTGCCAGCAGCCCACTAGCGGGGGGCTACGAGCAGTACTTC.

The chain joins TRBV5-1 to TRBJ1-6; 7 bases map to TRBD1. Germline V gene lookup returns CDR1 SGHRS and CDR2 YFSETQ. The CDR3 totals 16 residues. The ends lost 5 bases at V and 2 bases at J; junction bases unmatched: 7. The CDR3 protein is CASRKHQGAYNSPLHF. CDR3 nucleotides: TGCGCCAGCAGAAAGCATCAGGGGGCCTATAATTCACCCCTCCACTTT.

The chain recombines TRBV27 with TRBJ2-7; tentative D call: TRBD1 (5 bases). Per the germline V gene, CDR1 is MNHEY and CDR2 is SMNVEV (reference sequence). This CDR3 has 15 amino acids. V lost 0 bases and J 4 bases, leaving 13 bases between the germline ends. This chain's CDR3 is CASSLSGFSGYEQYF. CDR3 DNA sequence: TGTGCCAGCAGTTTATCGGGGTTCTCAGGGTACGAGCAGTACTTC.

This chain links TRBV4-1 with TRBJ2-5, with 9 bases matching TRBD1. J lost 2 bases, V lost 4 bases, and 11 bases had no gene match. The CDR3 contains 17 residues. Germline values: CDR1 MGHRA, CDR2 YSYEKL. CDR3 coding DNA: TGCGCCAGCAGCCGCGGAACACTCGGACAGGGGCAAGAGACCCAGTACTTC. This sequence encodes CASSRGTLGQGQETQYF.

This chain links TRBV20-1 with TRBJ2-3; D is uncertain. This CDR3 comprises 11 residues. CDR1 DFQATT and CDR2 SNEGSKA come from the germline V gene (reference sequence). Trimming left V 0 bases short and J 5 bases short, with 3 bases between. The CDR3 DNA reads as TGCAGTGCTAGAGATCAAGATACGCAGTATTTT. It encodes CSARDQDTQYF.

This chain joins TRBV11-2 and TRBJ1-1; TRBD1 might be the D (5 bases). The V end lost 0 bases, the J end lost 0 bases, and 8 bases lay between the germline ends. The CDR3 has 15 residues. Germline CDR1 is SGHAT and CDR2 is FQNNGV. Here the CDR3 reads CASSLEARVNTEAFF. DNA for the CDR3: TGTGCCAGCAGCTTAGAGGCCAGGGTGAACACTGAAGCTTTCTTT.

Notes on this clone: At one end, the junction sequence differs from germline, possibly due to a read error. V usage is TRBV28 and J usage is TRBJ2-4; 8 bases are a match to TRBD1. Germline V gives CDR1 MDHEN, CDR2 SYDVKM. This CDR3 contains 13 residues. The CDR3 nucleotides are TGTGCCAGCAGTGGACAGGGCCAAAACAGTCAGTACTTC. Encoded protein: CASSGQGQNSQYF.

The chain has TRBV5-1 and TRBJ1-6; maybe TRBD1 (6 bases). CDR3 length: 13 residues. The V end lost 6 bases, the J end lost 5 bases, and 9 bases lay between the germline ends. CDR1 is SGHRS and CDR2 is YFSETQ in the germline V gene. The CDR3 bases are TGCGCCAGCAAGGACAGAGATAATTCACCCCTCCACTTT. It codes for CASKDRDNSPLHF.

This sequence joins TRBV28 and TRBJ1-5; tentative D call: TRBD1 (6 bases). CDR1 MDHEN and CDR2 SYDVKM come from the germline V gene. V dropped 5 bases and J dropped 7 bases, with 18 bases sitting between them. The CDR3 extends over 15 amino acids. The CDR3 protein is CASSPPTTGIQPQHF. CDR3 nucleotide sequence: TGTGCCAGCAGTCCGCCCACTACAGGGATCCAGCCCCAGCATTTT.

The genes are TRBV28 and TRBJ2-7; D is unresolved. Trimming took off 5 bases at V and 5 bases at J, with 4 bases between the two ends. The CDR3 runs to 10 residues. Germline V lookup: CDR1 MDHEN, CDR2 SYDVKM. The CDR3 region is CASSSNEQYF. The CDR3 DNA reads TGTGCCAGCAGTAGCAACGAGCAGTACTTC. Complete variable domain (other parts from reference TRBV28 and TRBJ2-7): DVKVTQSSRYLVKRTGEKVFLECVQDMDHENMFWYRQDPGLGLRLIYFSYDVKMKEKGDIPEGYSVSREKKERFSLILESASTNQTSMYLCASSSNEQYFGPGTRLTVT.

The chain links TRBV7-9 to TRBJ1-1; D is unresolved. The V end lost 0 bases, the J end lost 6 bases, and 8 bases lay between the germline ends. CDR3 size: 13 residues. Looked up from germline, CDR1 is SEHNR and CDR2 is FQNEAQ (reference sequence). The DNA of the CDR3 is TGTGCCAGCAGCTTAGCGGTGACTTCTGAAGCTTTCTTT. This encodes CASSLAVTSEAFF.

The rearrangement uses TRBV4-2 and TRBJ2-3; D gene unclear. The germline V and J ends were trimmed by 1 base and 2 bases, with 4 bases remaining between them. CDR1 is LGHNA and CDR2 is YNFKEQ in the germline V gene. The CDR3 has 13 residues. The CDR3 here is CASSQGDTDTQYF. The DNA for the CDR3 is TGTGCCAGCAGCCAAGGAGACACAGATACGCAGTATTTT.

This chain links TRBV9 with TRBJ2-1; D not resolved. Germline V gives CDR1 SGDLS, CDR2 YYNGEE. The V end was cut by 4 bases, the J end by 9 bases, with 8 bases between. The CDR3 has 11 residues. The CDR3 here is CASSTRGEQFF. The CDR3 DNA sequence: TGTGCCAGCAGCACTCGCGGTGAGCAGTTCTTC.

The table lists this clone with a few counts. The rearrangement links TRBV7-8 to TRBJ2-7; 10 bases are shared with TRBD1. Germline V gives CDR1 SGHVS, CDR2 FQNEAQ. The CDR3 runs 16 residues. The J segment lost 5 bases and the V segment lost 1 base, leaving 8 bases of the junction unmatched. The CDR3 sequence: CASSLGETGGLNEQYF. CDR3 coding DNA: TGTGCCAGCAGCTTAGGTGAGACAGGGGGCCTCAACGAGCAGTACTTC.

The rearrangement uses TRBV4-1 and TRBJ2-3; the match to TRBD2 covers 11 bases. Germline CDR1 MGHRA, CDR2 YSYEKL. Trimming at V came to 4 bases and at J to 1 base, leaving 4 bases not matched to a gene. This CDR3 spans 16 amino acids. This CDR3 reads CASSRIAGGGTDTQYF. CDR3 DNA: TGCGCCAGCAGCCGAATAGCGGGAGGGGGCACAGATACGCAGTATTTT.

This clone showed up just once. The V gene is TRBV28, the J gene TRBJ1-2, with TRBD1 matching 10 bases. With 10 bases clipped from V and 4 bases from J, the junction kept 6 bases outside the gene matches. The germline V gene encodes CDR1 MDHEN and CDR2 SYDVKM. The CDR3 has 13 amino acids. The CDR3 region is CATRTGGFYGYTF. CDR3 in DNA: TGTGCCACCAGGACAGGGGGGTTCTATGGCTACACCTTC.

The chain joins TRBV6-5 to TRBJ1-2, with D unclear. Trimming took 0 bases from V and 2 from J, leaving 10 bases between them. This CDR3 is built from 15 residues. Germline loops: CDR1 MNHEY, CDR2 SVGAGI. The CDR3 sequence is CASSYSGRRNYGYTF. The CDR3 nucleotides are TGTGCCAGCAGTTACTCGGGGAGGAGGAACTATGGCTACACCTTC.

The count of this clone is one. The chain joins TRBV5-1 to TRBJ1-2, with 11 positions matching TRBD1. Germline loops: CDR1 SGHRS, CDR2 YFSETQ. This CDR3 spans 17 amino acids. J was trimmed by 8 bases and V by 2 bases; bases with no gene match: 14. In DNA, the CDR3 is TGCGCCAGCAGCTTCTGGACAGGGGGCTCAGGGAAGGGGGGCTACACCTTC. Translation: CASSFWTGGSGKGGYTF.

The J gene is TRBJ1-2, the V gene TRBV28; D perhaps matches TRBD1 (5 bases). The CDR3 covers 15 residues. Germline CDR1 is MDHEN and CDR2 is SYDVKM. V lost 2 bases, J lost 7 bases, and 17 bases lay in between. The CDR3 coding sequence is TGTGCCAGCAGTTTACCCCCCCCAGGGTACGGTGGCTACACCTTC. Encoded protein: CASSLPPPGYGGYTF.